This TCR beta chain emerged from a study of blood T cell repertoires in COVID-19. At the level of the study: The United States, Italy and Spain provided the acute and convalescent COVID-19 samples. The cDNA or gDNA used as material had been derived from T cells, B-cell-depleted T cells, or PBMCs.

Germline CDR1 and CDR2: LNHDA and SQIVND (reference sequence). The CDR3 extends over 16 amino acids. V was shortened by 5 bases and J by 4 bases, with 20 bases between the two germline ends. This table comes from immunoSEQ multiplex PCR, and its TCRdb copy is limited to in-frame clones, with some not included. The data contain over 100,000 clones, roughly 88% of them singletons. This sequence originates from a woman of 80 years or more with active or convalescent COVID-19. This chain uses TRBV19 with TRBJ1-2; weak D call: TRBD1 (5 bases). The specimen sequenced was peripheral blood. The CDR3 spells CASSPPGGRVGYGYTF. Written as DNA, the CDR3 is TGTGCCAGTAGTCCCCCTGGTGGCAGGGTGGGCTATGGCTACACCTTC.